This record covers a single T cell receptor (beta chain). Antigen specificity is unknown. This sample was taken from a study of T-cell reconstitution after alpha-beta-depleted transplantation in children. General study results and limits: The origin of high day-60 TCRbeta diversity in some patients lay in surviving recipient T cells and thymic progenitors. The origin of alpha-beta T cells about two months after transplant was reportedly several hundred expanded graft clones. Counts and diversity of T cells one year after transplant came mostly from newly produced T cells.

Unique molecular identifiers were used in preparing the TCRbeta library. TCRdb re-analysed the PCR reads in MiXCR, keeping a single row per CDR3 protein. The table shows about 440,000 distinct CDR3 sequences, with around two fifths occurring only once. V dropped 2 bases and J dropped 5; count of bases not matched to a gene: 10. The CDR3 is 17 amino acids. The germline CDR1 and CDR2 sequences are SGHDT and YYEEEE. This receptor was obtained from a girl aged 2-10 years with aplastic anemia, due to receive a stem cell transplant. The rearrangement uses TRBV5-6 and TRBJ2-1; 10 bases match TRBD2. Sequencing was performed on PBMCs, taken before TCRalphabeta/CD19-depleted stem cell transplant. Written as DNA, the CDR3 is TGTGCCAGCAGCTTCCCGACTAGCGGGTTACTAGACAATGAGCAGTTCTTC. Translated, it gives CASSFPTSGLLDNEQFF.